A selection of T cell receptor beta chains follows, all from one sample in a study of blood T cell repertoires in COVID-19. Assay: immunoSEQ multiplex PCR; the TCRdb copy retains only in-frame clones and omits some. The table has 150,000 to 160,000 clones, around 79% seen once. Source material: peripheral blood. These receptor sequences come from a man older than 75 with acute or convalescent COVID-19. Each CDR3 is given with its conserved first and last residue. The order of the fields is V gene, J gene, clone size, D gene, CDR3 protein, CDR3 DNA. D genes are given only for firm matches. Not every row has a clone size; where given, it reads once, few, many or a size class.

TRBV4-1,TRBJ2-1,few,TRBD2,CASSLRVLAGPYNEQFF,TGCGCCAGCAGCCTGAGAGTGCTAGCGGGCCCCTACAATGAGCAGTTCTTC
TRBV7-8,TRBJ1-2,NA,NA,CASSSAGPGGGGYTF,TGTGCCAGCAGCTCCGCGGGGCCCGGAGGAGGCGGCTACACCTTC
TRBV11-2,TRBJ2-1,few,NA,CASSFPSSRASYNDQEQFF,TGTGCCAGCAGCTTCCCTTCCTCCAGGGCCTCCTACAATGATCAAGAGCAGTTCTTC
TRBV20-1,TRBJ2-3,NA,NA,CSATDRDISTDTQYF,TGCAGTGCTACTGACCGGGACATTAGCACAGATACGCAGTATTTT
TRBV19,TRBJ1-1,few,NA,CASSIQGQGMNTEAFF,TGTGCCAGTAGTATCCAGGGGCAGGGTATGAACACTGAAGCTTTCTTT
TRBV30,TRBJ2-7,few,TRBD1,CAWDRGREQYF,TGTGCCTGGGACAGGGGGCGCGAGCAGTACTTC
TRBV24-1,TRBJ1-1,NA,NA,CATRRAANTEAFF,TGTGCCACCCGGAGGGCAGCGAACACTGAAGCTTTCTTT
TRBV5-4,TRBJ1-2,NA,NA,CASSSDSYGYTF,TGTGCCAGCAGCTCAGACAGCTATGGCTACACCTTC
TRBV19,TRBJ1-5,NA,TRBD1,CASDRQGLSANQPQHF,TGTGCCAGTGACCGACAGGGCCTCTCTGCAAATCAGCCCCAGCATTTT
TRBV19,TRBJ2-3,few,NA,CASSSGGRDGTDTQYF,TGTGCCAGTAGTTCGGGGGGCAGGGATGGCACAGATACGCAGTATTTT
TRBV19,TRBJ2-1,NA,TRBD1,CASSLPGQGNNEQFF,TGTGCCAGTAGTCTTCCGGGACAGGGGAACAATGAGCAGTTCTTC
TRBV12-3/TRBV12-4,TRBJ2-1,NA,NA,CASTLIAGEQFF,TGTGCCAGCACCCTAATTGCGGGGGAGCAGTTCTTC
TRBV6-5,TRBJ2-6,few,NA,CATSGGPSGANVLTF,TGTGCCACCTCCGGCGGTCCCTCTGGGGCCAACGTCCTGACTTTC
TRBV5-6,TRBJ2-3,NA,TRBD1,CASRPQGGTDTQYF,TGTGCCAGCAGACCCCAGGGGGGCACAGATACGCAGTATTTT
TRBV19,TRBJ1-2,NA,TRBD1,CASRTGVGYGYTF,TGTGCCAGTAGGACAGGGGTCGGCTATGGCTACACCTTC
TRBV9,TRBJ2-1,NA,TRBD2,CASSPTPRGGAEQFF,TGTGCCAGCAGCCCTACTCCCCGGGGGGGCGCTGAGCAGTTCTTC
TRBV9,TRBJ2-3,NA,TRBD2,CASSFSGGAPTDTQYF,TGTGCCAGCAGCTTTAGCGGGGGGGCCCCCACAGATACGCAGTATTTT
TRBV6-1,TRBJ2-1,NA,TRBD2,CASSVLPGLAGASYNEQFF,TGTGCCAGCAGTGTCCTACCGGGACTAGCGGGGGCCTCCTACAATGAGCAGTTCTTC
TRBV4-2,TRBJ1-1,many,NA,CASSQDPSQVMNTEAFF,TGTGCCAGCAGCCAAGATCCTTCCCAGGTCATGAACACTGAAGCTTTCTTT
TRBV11-2,TRBJ1-5,NA,TRBD1,CASSLDGRGYSNQPQHF,TGTGCCAGCAGCTTAGATGGCAGGGGGTATAGCAATCAGCCCCAGCATTTT
TRBV10-3,TRBJ1-6,NA,NA,CAISLTDNSPLHF,TGTGCCATCAGCCTGACAGACAATTCACCCCTCCACTTT
TRBV7-8,TRBJ2-3,NA,TRBD2,CASSLSSGGPRSDTQYF,TGTGCCAGCAGCTTATCAAGCGGGGGGCCGAGGTCAGATACGCAGTATTTT
TRBV28,TRBJ1-2,NA,NA,CAGGGGANYGYTF,TGTGCCGGGGGGGGTGGAGCTAACTATGGCTACACCTTC
TRBV7-6,TRBJ1-4,NA,TRBD1,CASRETGTGNEKLFF,TGTGCCAGCAGGGAAACCGGGACAGGGAATGAAAAACTGTTTTTT
TRBV7-9,TRBJ1-1,NA,NA,CASSFLPPARAFF,TGTGCCAGCAGCTTTCTTCCCCCAGCGAGGGCTTTCTTT
TRBV10-3,TRBJ1-1,few,NA,CAISDTSGKNTEAFF,TGTGCCATCAGTGATACGTCAGGGAAGAACACTGAAGCTTTCTTT
TRBV11-3,TRBJ2-1,NA,NA,CASSPRNEQFF,TGTGCCAGCAGCCCCCGCAATGAGCAGTTCTTC
TRBV2,TRBJ1-1,NA,NA,CASSDQGFGTEAFF,TGTGCCAGCAGTGATCAGGGGTTCGGCACTGAAGCTTTCTTT